A single sample is the source of the 7 T cell receptor beta chains below, sequenced in a study of OX40 agonist ivuxolimab in advanced cancers. Sequenced by immunoSEQ multiplex PCR; TCRdb stores in-frame clones only, minus some. The sample has about 73,000 clones, 70% to 90% seen once. The material sequenced was CD4+ or CD8+ T cells sorted from blood, taken in a trial of the OX40 agonist ivuxolimab. These receptor sequences come from an adult with an advanced solid tumor such as melanoma, head and neck, liver or kidney cancer.

The genes are TRBV10-2 and TRBJ1-1, with 9 bases fitting TRBD1. Germline CDR1 reads WSHSY; CDR2 reads SAAADI. Trimming took 7 bases from V and 11 from J; bases not matched to a gene: 11. The CDR3 covers 13 residues. The CDR3 DNA reads TGCGCCAGCATAGGACAGGGGACTCTAGACGCTTTCTTT. It codes for CASIGQGTLDAFF.

This chain links TRBV27 with TRBJ1-5; no firm D call. The CDR3 sequence is 14 residues long. V was trimmed by 4 bases and J by 0 bases, leaving 7 bases between them. Germline assignment: CDR1 MNHEY and CDR2 SMNVEV (reference sequence). CDR3 in DNA: TGTGCCAGCAGTTGGACGGCTAGCAATCAGCCCCAGCATTTT. Its protein product is CASSWTASNQPQHF.

This clone has more than one count but fewer than ten. The J gene is TRBJ1-5, the V gene TRBV6-5; the D gene is possibly TRBD1 (5 bases). The CDR3 runs 13 residues. Trimming removed 6 bases at V and 1 base at J, with 7 bases between. The germline CDR1 and CDR2 sequences are MNHEY and SVGAGI. The CDR3 loop reads CASSRDSNQPQHF. CDR3 nucleotide sequence: TGTGCCAGCAGCCGGGACAGCAATCAGCCCCAGCATTTT.

This clone came up once. The chain uses TRBV19 and TRBJ2-3; D might be TRBD1 or TRBD2, each matching 5 bases. Trimming took off 9 bases at V and 2 bases at J, with 12 bases between the two ends. The CDR3 runs 13 residues. The germline V gene encodes CDR1 LNHDA and CDR2 SQIVND (reference sequence). The CDR3 is CASRGSYTDTQYF. CDR3 nucleotides: TGTGCCAGCCGGGGCTCTTACACAGATACGCAGTATTTT.

This clone appeared once. The rearrangement joins TRBV30 to TRBJ1-4, with a weak D call TRBD1 (5 bases). V was shortened by 3 bases and J by 5 bases, with 10 bases between the two germline ends. Per germline, CDR1 GTSNPN and CDR2 SVGIG (reference sequence). The CDR3 contains 13 residues. The CDR3 sequence is CAWSQGANEKLFF. The CDR3 DNA is TGTGCCTGGAGCCAGGGTGCCAATGAAAAACTGTTTTTT.

The chain has TRBV11-2 and TRBJ2-3, with D perhaps matching TRBD1 or TRBD2 (6 bases each). V was cut by 5 bases and J by 2 bases, with 17 bases left in between. The germline V gene encodes CDR1 SGHAT and CDR2 FQNNGV. The CDR3 length is 16 residues. This CDR3 reads CASSLGGDSITDTQYF. The CDR3 bases are TGTGCCAGCAGCCTCGGGGGCGACAGTATCACAGATACGCAGTATTTT.

CDR3: CASALGGNSYEQYF. CDR3 DNA: TGTGCTAGTGCCCTAGGGGGCAACTCCTACGAGCAGTACTTC. The genes are TRBV12-5 and TRBJ2-7; the match to TRBD1 covers 7 bases. The junction had 6 bases not matched to a gene; V was cut back by 7 bases and J by 0 bases. Germline lookup yields CDR1 LGHNT and CDR2 FRNRAP. CDR3 length: 14 residues.